This passage covers 24 T cell receptor beta chains from one sample sequenced in a study of blood T cell repertoires in COVID-19. Profiling relied on immunoSEQ multiplex PCR, and the TCRdb table lists in-frame clones only, not all of them. The sample has some 120,000 clones, roughly 85% seen once. Sequences were obtained from peripheral blood. The receptors come from a man aged 35-49 years with acute or convalescent COVID-19.

The genes are TRBV5-1 and TRBJ1-3; TRBD1 matches 7 bases. CDR1 is SGHRS, CDR2 YFSETQ, per germline. Unmatched junction bases numbered 9, after V lost 3 bases and J lost 0 bases. The CDR3 has 17 amino acids. CDR3 sequence: CASSYYRGPHSGNTIYF. CDR3 DNA: TGCGCCAGCAGCTATTACAGGGGCCCTCACTCTGGAAACACCATATATTTT. Together with reference TRBV5-1 and TRBJ1-3, the CDR3 gives the full variable domain: KAGVTQTPRYLIKTRGQQVTLSCSPISGHRSVSWYQQTPGQGLQFLFEYFSETQRNKGNFPGRFSGRQFSNSRSEMNVSTLELGDSALYLCASSYYRGPHSGNTIYFGEGSWLTVV.

This clone was counted a few times. The chain joins TRBV6-5 to TRBJ2-1, with 7 bases that match TRBD1. The trim removed 7 bases at V and 2 bases at J, leaving 5 bases unmatched. Germline V CDR1 and CDR2: MNHEY, SVGAGI. The CDR3 runs 14 residues. The CDR3 DNA reads TGTGCCAGCACACAGGGGCAGGCCTACAATGAGCAGTTCTTC. Residues: CASTQGQAYNEQFF.

This clone was seen just once. The V gene is TRBV3-1 (or the pseudogene TRBV3-2), the J gene TRBJ1-6; 7 nucleotides agree with TRBD1. Germline CDR1 and CDR2: LGHDT and YNNKEL (reference sequence). The CDR3 totals 16 residues. V gave up 3 bases and J gave up 10 bases; unmatched junction bases: 12. CDR3 in amino acids: CASSQRNRQGRSPLHF. The CDR3 region has the DNA TGTGCCAGCAGCCAGAGGAACAGACAGGGTAGATCACCCCTCCACTTT.

The V call is TRBV10-1, the J call TRBJ1-1; 9 bases are a match to TRBD1. Trimming took 8 bases from V and 5 from J; bases not matched to a gene: 12. CDR3 length: 15 amino acids. Per the germline V gene, CDR1 is WNHNN and CDR2 is SYGVQD (reference sequence). This chain's CDR3 is CASLDRGISKTEAFF. CDR3 DNA sequence: TGCGCCAGCCTGGACAGGGGAATTTCAAAGACTGAAGCTTTCTTT.

This clone occurred a few times. V is TRBV6-2 or TRBV6-3 and J is TRBJ2-2; D might be TRBD1 (5 bases). V lost 2 bases and J lost 1, with 8 bases in between. The length of the CDR3 is 15 residues. The germline V gene has CDR1 MNHEY and CDR2 SVGEGT. CDR3 bases: TGTGCCAGCAGTTACCAGGGTTGGAACACCGGGGAGCTGTTTTTT. Its translation is CASSYQGWNTGELFF.

The chain is built from TRBV19 and TRBJ1-5, with 8 bases that match TRBD1. V dropped 4 bases and J dropped 2; count of bases not matched to a gene: 4. CDR3 length: 15 amino acids. Per the germline V gene, CDR1 is LNHDA and CDR2 is SQIVND (reference sequence). In DNA form, the CDR3 reads TGTGCCAGTAGTAGAGGGACAGGACGCAATCAGCCCCAGCATTTT. Amino acid sequence: CASSRGTGRNQPQHF.

J is TRBJ2-7 and V is TRBV28; 11 bases map to TRBD2. Germline lookup yields CDR1 MDHEN and CDR2 SYDVKM. Unmatched junction bases numbered 15, after V lost 10 bases and J lost 7 bases. This CDR3 is built from 15 residues. CDR3 in amino acids: CATKYGTSGLGEQYF. The CDR3 region has the DNA TGTGCCACAAAATATGGGACTAGCGGACTGGGGGAGCAGTACTTC.

J is TRBJ1-2 and V is TRBV5-6; D uncertain. The CDR3 contains 12 residues. The germline gives CDR1 SGHDT, CDR2 YYEEEE. Trimming shortened V by 2 bases and J by 3 bases, and 5 bases separated the two germline ends. CDR3 protein: CASSFQDYGYTF. CDR3 DNA sequence: TGTGCCAGCAGCTTCCAGGACTATGGCTACACCTTC.

This chain joins TRBV28 and TRBJ2-7; 14 bases are shared with TRBD2. CDR1 and CDR2 from the germline V gene are MDHEN and SYDVKM. V lost 6 bases and J lost 6; bases outside the gene matches: 7. The CDR3 covers 15 residues. CDR3 DNA sequence: TGTGCCAGCAGGGGAGGGACTAGCGGGAGTATCGAGCAGTACTTC. Translated, it gives CASRGGTSGSIEQYF.

The V and J genes are TRBV5-6 and TRBJ2-4, with D perhaps TRBD1 (5 bases). This CDR3 spans 15 amino acids. V was trimmed by 2 bases and J by 8 bases, leaving 17 bases between them. CDR1 and CDR2 from the germline V gene are SGHDT and YYEEEE. The CDR3 sequence is CASSFYLGHVDIQYF. CDR3 sequence (DNA): TGTGCCAGCAGCTTCTACCTCGGACACGTAGACATTCAGTACTTC.

The chain is built from TRBV30 and TRBJ1-2; 9 bases map to TRBD1. CDR3 length equals 13 residues. The V gene end was trimmed by 5 bases and the J gene end by 4 bases; junction bases not matched to a gene: 5. Germline values: CDR1 GTSNPN, CDR2 SVGIG (reference sequence). The CDR3 bases are TGTGCCTGGGGGACAGGGTTCGGCTATGGCTACACCTTC. It specifies CAWGTGFGYGYTF.

The J gene is TRBJ2-7, the V gene TRBV28, with D possibly TRBD2 on 6 matching bases. The CDR3 consists of 14 residues. Germline values: CDR1 MDHEN, CDR2 SYDVKM. The V and J ends lost 2 bases and 3 bases respectively, with 11 bases between them. The DNA of the CDR3 is TGTGCCAGCAGTTTAGGAGGGACCAACTACGAGCAGTACTTC. This gives the protein CASSLGGTNYEQYF.

This chain uses TRBV19 with TRBJ1-5; D might be TRBD1 (5 bases). Germline V gene lookup returns CDR1 LNHDA and CDR2 SQIVND (reference sequence). Trimming took 0 bases from V and 3 from J, leaving 12 bases between them. The CDR3 has 16 amino acids. DNA for the CDR3: TGTGCCAGTAGTATAGAGACCGGACACCTCAATCAGCCCCAGCATTTT. This gives the protein CASSIETGHLNQPQHF. The whole variable domain, remainder taken from reference TRBV19 and TRBJ1-5, is DGGITQSPKYLFRKEGQNVTLSCEQNLNHDAMYWYRQDPGQGLRLIYYSQIVNDFQKGDIAEGYSVSREKKESFPLTVTSAQKNPTAFYLCASSIETGHLNQPQHFGDGTRLSIL.

The chain carries TRBV18 and TRBJ1-5; D is undetermined. Trimming shortened V by 4 bases and J by 6 bases, and 10 bases separated the two germline ends. The CDR3 is 13 amino acids. Germline values: CDR1 KGHSH, CDR2 LQKENI. This CDR3 is CASSRGIRQPQHF. CDR3 nucleotide sequence: TGTGCCAGCTCACGAGGAATTCGTCAGCCCCAGCATTTT. The full variable domain, its missing parts supplied by reference TRBV18 and TRBJ1-5, is NAGVMQNPRHLVRRRGQEARLRCSPMKGHSHVYWYRQLPEEGLKFMVYLQKENIIDESGMPKERFSAEFPKEGPSILRIQQVVRGDSAAYFCASSRGIRQPQHFGDGTRLSIL.

The chain carries TRBV6-2 or TRBV6-3 and TRBJ2-7; 7 bases agree with TRBD2. J was trimmed by 6 bases and V by 5 bases; bases with no gene match: 4. The CDR3 loop spans 12 amino acids. CDR1 MNHEY and CDR2 SVGEGT come from the germline V gene. CDR3 bases: TGTGCCAGCAGTCAGACTAGCCCCGAGCAGTACTTC. It specifies CASSQTSPEQYF.

The CDR3 here is CASSIAVGTSGLETQYF. The CDR3 DNA reads as TGTGCCAGTAGTATAGCAGTGGGGACTAGCGGATTAGAGACCCAGTACTTC. The chain joins TRBV19 to TRBJ2-5; TRBD2 matches at 11 bases. Trimming removed 1 base from V and 4 bases from J; junction bases left unmatched: 8. The CDR3 consists of 17 residues. The V gene's germline CDR1 is LNHDA and CDR2 SQIVND (reference sequence).

The chain links TRBV2 to TRBJ1-1; the D is unclear. Germline V gene lookup returns CDR1 SNHLY and CDR2 FYNNEI. The CDR3 extends over 13 amino acids. V was clipped by 5 bases and J by 1 base, with 8 bases between them. CDR3 in DNA: TGTGCCAGCAGTATAGGGAGGAACACTGAAGCTTTCTTT. The encoded protein is CASSIGRNTEAFF.

The rearrangement links TRBV7-3 to TRBJ1-1; TRBD1 matches 7 bases. The CDR3 covers 14 residues. V lost 2 bases and J lost 5; bases outside the gene matches: 5. Germline CDR1 SGHTA, CDR2 FQGTGA. The CDR3 protein is CASSLAGGRTEAFF. The CDR3 region has the DNA TGTGCCAGCAGCTTAGCAGGGGGAAGGACTGAAGCTTTCTTT.

To note about this clone: Different DNA sequences within this sample yield the same CDR3. The chain carries TRBV18 and TRBJ2-5; no definite D call. The CDR3 loop spans 12 amino acids. V was trimmed by 6 bases and J by 5 bases, leaving 10 bases between them. Germline lookup yields CDR1 KGHSH and CDR2 LQKENI. CDR3 in amino acids: CASSLTGETQYF. The CDR3 nucleotides are TGTGCCAGCTCCCTCACCGGGGAGACCCAGTACTTC.

The chain joins TRBV6-5 to TRBJ2-1; 8 nucleotides align to TRBD1. Germline CDR1 is MNHEY and CDR2 is SVGAGI. V dropped 4 bases and J dropped 7; count of bases not matched to a gene: 9. The CDR3 covers 15 residues. CDR3 coding DNA: TGTGCCAGCAGTTTTTCTTCAGGGGGCTGGAATGAGCAGTTCTTC. Translated: CASSFSSGGWNEQFF.

V usage is TRBV27 and J usage is TRBJ2-7; D possibly corresponds to TRBD2 (10 bases). The CDR3 runs to 18 residues. Per the germline V gene, CDR1 is MNHEY and CDR2 is SMNVEV (reference sequence). Trimming removed 5 bases from V and 2 bases from J, with 25 bases in between. CDR3 DNA: TGTGCCAGCAGTGGGGACAGGGCTCAGCGGGAGGGCCCCTACGAGCAGTACTTC. It translates to CASSGDRAQREGPYEQYF.

This clone was observed once. This chain links TRBV5-6 with TRBJ1-5, with D hard to call. This CDR3 comprises 15 residues. CDR1 is SGHDT, CDR2 YYEEEE, per germline. The V end was cut by 2 bases, the J end by 3 bases, with 12 bases between. CDR3 in amino acids: CASSFKWTVNQPQHF. As DNA, the CDR3 is TGTGCCAGCAGCTTTAAGTGGACTGTCAATCAGCCCCAGCATTTT.

CDR3 DNA: TGTGCCAGCAGTTATGAGCTAGCGGGATGGGTTGAGCAGTTCTTC. The encoded protein is CASSYELAGWVEQFF. This rearrangement joins TRBV6-2 or TRBV6-3 to TRBJ2-1; 9 positions agree with TRBD2. Unmatched junction bases numbered 9, after V lost 3 bases and J lost 9 bases. Germline lookup yields CDR1 MNHEY and CDR2 SVGEGT. The CDR3 covers 15 residues.

The CDR3 coding sequence is TGCGCCAGCAGCCAGGTCGGGACTAGCGGGGGGCAGGAGACCCAGTACTTC. It codes for CASSQVGTSGGQETQYF. This sequence joins TRBV4-3 and TRBJ2-5, with 15 bases lining up with TRBD2. CDR1 LGHNA and CDR2 YSLEER come from the germline V gene. Germline trimming cut 3 bases from V and 5 bases from J; bases unmatched to any gene: 7. The CDR3 has 17 amino acids.